These 12 T cell receptor beta chains originate from one sample sequenced in a study of blood T cells in healthy people across ages. The second PCR ran about 6 to 12 cycles with a sample-barcoded 5' primer and J-beta primers. One entry per CDR3 protein results from TCRdb running MiXCR on the 5' RACE reads. The data hold roughly 790,000 distinct CDR3 sequences, with approximately 39% observed a single time. Input material: blood. Every receptor here comes from a woman in her fifties or sixties in good health.

The J gene is TRBJ1-2, the V gene TRBV27, with 7 bases aligning to TRBD1. This CDR3 contains 15 residues. The junction had 7 bases not matched to a gene; V was cut back by 2 bases and J by 4 bases. The V gene's germline CDR1 is MNHEY and CDR2 SMNVEV (reference sequence). This CDR3 is CASSLGEDRAYGYTF. The CDR3 DNA is TGTGCCAGCAGTTTAGGGGAAGACAGGGCCTATGGCTACACCTTC.

The J gene is TRBJ1-2, the V gene TRBV6-4; tentatively, D is TRBD1 (5 bases). Trimming cost V 7 bases and J 8 bases, with 14 bases left between them. Germline loops: CDR1 MRHNA, CDR2 SNTAGT. The length of the CDR3 is 12 residues. DNA of the CDR3: TGTGCCAGCACCTTGGGACCGGGAGGCTACACCTTC. This translates into CASTLGPGGYTF.

This clonotype was seen only a few times. The V and J genes are TRBV7-8 and TRBJ2-1, with 8 bases identical to TRBD1. Germline V lookup: CDR1 SGHVS, CDR2 FQNEAQ. V was pared by 4 bases and J by 5 bases, with 7 bases of the junction left unmatched. CDR3 length equals 15 residues. The CDR3 here is CASSSRTGKDNEQFF. The DNA for the CDR3 is TGTGCCAGCAGCTCTCGGACAGGGAAGGACAATGAGCAGTTCTTC.

In its sample, this clonotype was seen once. The chain links TRBV6-2 or TRBV6-3 to TRBJ1-2, with a tentative D call TRBD1 (5 bases). The CDR3 extends over 15 amino acids. Per germline, CDR1 MNHEY and CDR2 SVGEGT. The CDR3 sequence: CVCSLGDGVNYGYTF. Written as DNA, the CDR3 is TGTGTCTGCTCACTGGGGGACGGAGTGAACTATGGCTACACCTTC.

This clonotype has only one observation. The chain couples TRBV6-1 to TRBJ2-1; TRBD2 matches 9 bases. The trim removed 6 bases at V and 6 bases at J, leaving 24 bases unmatched. The CDR3 is 20 residues long. Per germline, CDR1 MNHNS and CDR2 SASEGT. The CDR3 region is CASSRRVATSASGKTNEQFF. DNA of the CDR3: TGTGCCAGCAGCCGGAGGGTAGCCACGTCGGCTAGCGGGAAGACCAATGAGCAGTTCTTC.

The V and J genes are TRBV7-9 and TRBJ2-1, with a weak D call TRBD1 (5 bases). Germline-derived CDR1 and CDR2 are SEHNR and FQNEAQ (reference sequence). The CDR3 spans 15 residues. V was pared by 2 bases and J by 6 bases, with 14 bases between. CDR3 residues: CASSLQRGRVNEQFF. The CDR3 nucleotides are TGTGCCAGCAGCTTACAAAGGGGTCGAGTCAATGAGCAGTTCTTC.

This clonotype showed up just a few times. The CDR3 is CSARLAGRSYYNEQFF. CDR3 bases: TGCAGTGCCCGACTAGCGGGAAGATCCTACTACAATGAGCAGTTCTTC. J is TRBJ2-1 and V is TRBV20-1; 11 bases are shared with TRBD2. The CDR3 has 16 amino acids. From germline, CDR1 is DFQATT and CDR2 SNEGSKA (reference sequence). The V segment lost 6 bases and the J segment 3 bases; nucleotides outside the gene matches: 10.

V usage is TRBV4-3 and J usage is TRBJ2-7; D is tentatively TRBD1 or TRBD2 (5 bases each). Deletions cut 3 bases from V and 2 bases from J, with 14 bases between. The CDR3 length is 15 residues. Looked up from germline, CDR1 is LGHNA and CDR2 is YSLEER. In DNA form, the CDR3 reads TGCGCCAGCAGCCAGGAAGTCAGAGGGGCCTACGAGCAGTACTTC. It codes for CASSQEVRGAYEQYF.

The chain is built from TRBV7-2 and TRBJ2-1; maybe TRBD2 (6 bases). CDR1 SGHTA and CDR2 FQGNSA come from the germline V gene. The CDR3 contains 16 residues. Trimming stripped 2 bases from V and 0 bases from J, with 11 bases between. Written as DNA, the CDR3 is TGTACCAGCAGCTTAAGTCGGGGGAGCTCCTACAATGAGCAGTTCTTC. Protein: CTSSLSRGSSYNEQFF. Based on the CDR3 plus reference TRBV7-2 and TRBJ2-1, the full variable domain is GAGVSQSPSNKVTEKGKDVELRCDPISGHTALYWYRQSLGQGLEFLIYFQGNSAPDKSGLPSDRFSAERTGGSVSTLTIQRTQQEDSAVYLCTSSLSRGSSYNEQFFGPGTRLTVL.

The CDR3, as DNA: TGTGCCATCAGTGATAAAGGACACGGGGAGCTGTTTTTT. Encoded protein: CAISDKGHGELFF. The gene calls are TRBV10-3 and TRBJ2-2; perhaps TRBD1 as D (5 bases). The CDR3 consists of 13 residues. The germline V gene has CDR1 ENHRY and CDR2 SYGVKD. The V end lost 3 bases, the J end lost 7 bases, and 9 bases lay between the germline ends.

The CDR3 here is CASSAPLGLSGTDTQYF. The DNA for the CDR3 is TGTGCCAGCAGTGCCCCCCTTGGACTGTCAGGCACAGATACGCAGTATTTT. The rearrangement links TRBV2 to TRBJ2-3, with a possible D match to TRBD2 (5 bases). V was trimmed by 4 bases and J by 1 base, leaving 18 bases between them. Germline V CDR1 and CDR2: SNHLY, FYNNEI. This CDR3 contains 17 residues.

V gene TRBV20-1 combines with J gene TRBJ2-7; D remains unclear. Germline V gene data show CDR1 as DFQATT and CDR2 as SNEGSKA (reference sequence). The CDR3 consists of 14 residues. V lost 3 bases and J lost 1, with 13 bases in between. CDR3 amino acids: CSARSTIVSYEQYF. The CDR3 DNA is TGCAGTGCTAGGAGCACAATCGTATCCTACGAGCAGTACTTC.